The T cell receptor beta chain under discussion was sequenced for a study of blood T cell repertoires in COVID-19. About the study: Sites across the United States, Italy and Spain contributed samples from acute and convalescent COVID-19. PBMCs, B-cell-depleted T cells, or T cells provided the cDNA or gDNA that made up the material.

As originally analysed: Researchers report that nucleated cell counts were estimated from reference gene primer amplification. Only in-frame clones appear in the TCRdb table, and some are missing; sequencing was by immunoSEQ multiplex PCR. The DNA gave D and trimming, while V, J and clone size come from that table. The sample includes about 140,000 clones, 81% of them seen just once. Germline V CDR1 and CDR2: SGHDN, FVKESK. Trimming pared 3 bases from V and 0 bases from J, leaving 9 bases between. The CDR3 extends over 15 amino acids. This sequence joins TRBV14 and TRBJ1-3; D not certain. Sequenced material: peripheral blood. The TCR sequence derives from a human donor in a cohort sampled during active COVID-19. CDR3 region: CASSHRRGSGNTIYF. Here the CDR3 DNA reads TGTGCCAGCAGCCATAGGCGGGGCTCTGGAAACACCATATATTTT.